This T cell receptor (beta chain) was sequenced in a study of memory CD4+ T cells and cytomegalovirus serostatus. The wider study: Of the healthy Belgian adults, fewer than 10 were CMV seropositive and about two dozen seronegative.

CDR3 size: 15 residues. After removal of 5 bases from V and 6 bases from J, the junction contained 8 bases not matched to a gene. Germline CDR1 MNHEY, CDR2 SVGAGI. This clone was seen a single time. Its matching antigen is unknown. How the authors handled the data: Out-of-frame sequences were removed, leaving some 2 million distinct TCRbeta sequences. TCRdb keeps only in-frame clones here, not all; method: immunoSEQ multiplex PCR. V and J calls and clone size are copied from that table; D and trimming were computed from the DNA. The table has 75,000 to 90,000 clones, 75% to 90% seen once. Single viable CD3+CD4+CD8-CD45RO+ cells were sorted as the memory CD4+ T cells. Findings and limits, study-wide: Repertoires predicted CMV serostatus with median bootstrapped AUC of roughly 0.95. About 40% of the roughly 160 known CMV-associated TCRbeta sequences appeared in CD4+ memory.

The chain links TRBV6-5 to TRBJ2-2; 8 nucleotides line up with TRBD2. This TCR came from an adult in good health and CMV-seronegative. Sequenced sample: memory CD4+ T cells from blood. This CDR3 is CASSPGTRSSGELFF. The CDR3 DNA sequence: TGTGCCAGCAGTCCCGGGACTAGGTCCTCCGGGGAGCTGTTTTTT.